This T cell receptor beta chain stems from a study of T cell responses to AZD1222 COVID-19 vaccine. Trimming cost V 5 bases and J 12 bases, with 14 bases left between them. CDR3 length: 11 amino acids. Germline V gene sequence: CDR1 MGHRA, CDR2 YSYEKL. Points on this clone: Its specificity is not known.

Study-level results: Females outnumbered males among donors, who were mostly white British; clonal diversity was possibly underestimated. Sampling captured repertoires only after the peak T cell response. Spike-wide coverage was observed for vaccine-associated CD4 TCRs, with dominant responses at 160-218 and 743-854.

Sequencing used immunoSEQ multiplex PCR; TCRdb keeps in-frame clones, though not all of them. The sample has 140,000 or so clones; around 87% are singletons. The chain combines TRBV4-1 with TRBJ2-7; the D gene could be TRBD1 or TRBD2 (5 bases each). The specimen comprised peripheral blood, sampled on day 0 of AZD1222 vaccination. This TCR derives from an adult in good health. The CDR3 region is CASSYRDLWYF. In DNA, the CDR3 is TGCGCCAGCAGCTACCGGGACCTATGGTACTTC.